The 15 T cell receptor beta chains presented below share a single source sample, sequenced in a study of blood T cell repertoires in COVID-19. Sequencing used immunoSEQ multiplex PCR; TCRdb keeps in-frame clones, though not all of them. The repertoire holds about 54,000 clones, with about 90% as singletons. The sequencing input was peripheral blood. These receptors were obtained from a woman aged 55-69 years with active or convalescent COVID-19.

This clone occurred once. The chain links TRBV9 to TRBJ2-7, with 10 bases that match TRBD2. The CDR3 runs 15 residues. J lost 2 bases, V lost 4 bases, and 6 bases had no gene match. Germline CDR1 is SGDLS and CDR2 is YYNGEE. The CDR3 protein is CASSPLAGQPYEQYF. The DNA of the CDR3 is TGTGCCAGCAGCCCACTAGCGGGACAACCCTACGAGCAGTACTTC.

This clone was seen a few times. The chain is built from TRBV28 and TRBJ2-7; D might be TRBD1 (6 bases). The germline V and J ends were trimmed by 4 bases and 9 bases, with 10 bases remaining between them. Per germline, CDR1 MDHEN and CDR2 SYDVKM. This CDR3 comprises 11 residues. The DNA for the CDR3 is TGTGCCAGCAGTTCCCGGGACACGCAGTACTTC. It encodes CASSSRDTQYF.

The chain uses TRBV5-1 and TRBJ2-7, with a tentative D call TRBD2 (6 bases). Trimming stripped 7 bases from V and 0 bases from J, with 14 bases between. This CDR3 contains 14 residues. In germline, CDR1 is SGHRS, CDR2 YFSETQ. Written as DNA, the CDR3 is TGCGCCAGCTCACTAACTAGCCTCTCCTACGAGCAGTACTTC. Translation: CASSLTSLSYEQYF.

The chain recombines TRBV28 with TRBJ2-1; a possible D gene is TRBD1 (5 bases). V was pared by 4 bases and J by 10 bases, with 17 bases between. CDR3 length: 14 residues. Germline V gives CDR1 MDHEN, CDR2 SYDVKM. The CDR3 DNA sequence: TGTGCCAGCAGTTCTGCAGGGTTTAGGAAAGAGCAGTTCTTC. Translated, it gives CASSSAGFRKEQFF.

V and J are TRBV18 and TRBJ1-4; TRBD1 matches 9 bases. The CDR3 has 17 amino acids. Germline V CDR1 and CDR2: KGHSH, LQKENI. J was trimmed by 1 base and V by 5 bases; bases with no gene match: 8. CDR3 DNA sequence: TGTGCCAGCTCAACAAACAGGGGGCCGGTAACTAATGAAAAACTGTTTTTT. This sequence encodes CASSTNRGPVTNEKLFF.

J is TRBJ1-5 and V is TRBV19; no clear D gene. V was trimmed by 10 bases and J by 0 bases, leaving 13 bases between them. The CDR3 is made up of 14 amino acids. The germline gives CDR1 LNHDA, CDR2 SQIVND (reference sequence). The DNA for the CDR3 is TGTGCCACCGATACAGAGTATAGCAATCAGCCCCAGCATTTT. Protein: CATDTEYSNQPQHF.

This chain links TRBV9 with TRBJ2-2; 11 bases align to TRBD2. The CDR3 has 19 amino acids. Germline CDR1 SGDLS, CDR2 YYNGEE. With 3 bases clipped from V and 1 base from J, the junction kept 11 bases outside the gene matches. Here the CDR3 DNA reads TGTGCCAGCAGCGGTTCGAACGAGACTAGCGGGGAGAACACCGGGGAGCTGTTTTTT. It encodes CASSGSNETSGENTGELFF.

The chain couples TRBV3-1 (or the pseudogene TRBV3-2) to TRBJ1-5, with D possibly matching TRBD1 (5 bases). Trimming shortened V by 1 base and J by 3 bases, and 10 bases separated the two germline ends. The V gene's germline CDR1 is LGHDT and CDR2 YNNKEL (reference sequence). This CDR3 is 15 amino acids long. The CDR3 region has the DNA TGTGCCAGCAGCCAAGCGGGGGGAGTCAATCAGCCCCAGCATTTT. Encoded protein: CASSQAGGVNQPQHF.

This chain connects TRBV4-1 to TRBJ1-2, with 7 bases matching TRBD1. Trimming at V came to 4 bases and at J to 0 bases, leaving 8 bases not matched to a gene. Germline lookup yields CDR1 MGHRA and CDR2 YSYEKL. The CDR3 is made up of 16 amino acids. CDR3 protein: CASSLPITGANYGYTF. For the CDR3, the DNA is TGCGCCAGCAGCCTTCCGATAACAGGGGCTAACTATGGCTACACCTTC.

CDR3 residues: CASSLVAGTSAYEQYF. The CDR3 DNA sequence: TGTGCCAGCAGCTTAGTGGCTGGGACTAGCGCCTACGAGCAGTACTTC. The V and J genes are TRBV11-2 and TRBJ2-7; 10 nucleotides agree with TRBD2. Trimming at V came to 1 base and at J to 2 bases, leaving 5 bases not matched to a gene. CDR3 length: 16 residues. CDR1 is SGHAT, CDR2 FQNNGV, per germline.

The V call is TRBV4-1, the J call TRBJ2-2; 8 positions agree with TRBD2. Germline V CDR1 and CDR2: MGHRA, YSYEKL. The V and J ends lost 0 bases and 1 base, in that order; junction bases with no gene match: 4. The CDR3 covers 17 residues. CDR3 protein: CASSQDGGGLNTGELFF. Written as DNA, the CDR3 is TGCGCCAGCAGCCAAGACGGGGGGGGCTTGAACACCGGGGAGCTGTTTTTT.

This chain uses TRBV5-4 with TRBJ2-5; a possible D gene is TRBD2 (5 bases). The V gene's germline CDR1 is SGHNT and CDR2 YYREEE (reference sequence). The CDR3 loop spans 12 amino acids. The V end lost 5 bases, the J end lost 5 bases, and 10 bases lay between the germline ends. The CDR3 here is CASSPGGETQYF. CDR3 DNA: TGTGCCAGCAGTCCCGGCGGGGAGACCCAGTACTTC.

The chain recombines TRBV9 with TRBJ2-1; TRBD2 matches at 13 bases. This CDR3 has 15 amino acids. Trimming cost V 3 bases and J 8 bases; bases outside gene matches: 5. The germline V gene encodes CDR1 SGDLS and CDR2 YYNGEE. The CDR3 spells CASSAGTSGTDEQFF. The DNA of the CDR3 is TGTGCCAGCAGCGCCGGGACTAGCGGGACGGATGAGCAGTTCTTC.

This chain joins TRBV11-2 and TRBJ1-5, with 9 bases identical to TRBD1. The trim removed 6 bases at V and 10 bases at J, leaving 10 bases unmatched. In germline, CDR1 is SGHAT, CDR2 FQNNGV. The CDR3 contains 14 residues. In DNA, the CDR3 is TGTGCCAGCAGTACAGGGGGCCCCAAGGGTCCCCAGCATTTT. Protein sequence: CASSTGGPKGPQHF. The variable domain in full, with the rest retrieved from reference TRBV11-2 and TRBJ1-5, is EAGVAQSPRYKIIEKRQSVAFWCNPISGHATLYWYQQILGQGPKLLIQFQNNGVVDDSQLPKDRFSAERLKGVDSTLKIQPAKLEDSAVYLCASSTGGPKGPQHFGDGTRLSIL.

The chain recombines TRBV6-5 with TRBJ2-3; a possible D gene is TRBD1 (5 bases). Per the germline V gene, CDR1 is MNHEY and CDR2 is SVGAGI. This CDR3 region has 15 residues. Trimming pared 7 bases from V and 3 bases from J, leaving 17 bases between. CDR3 in DNA: TGTGCCAGCATCTTGGGGCGGCGGTATACAGATACGCAGTATTTT. This codes for CASILGRRYTDTQYF.